This T cell receptor (beta chain) was observed in a study of technical replicates of blood from several donors. V was shortened by 3 bases and J by 7 bases, with 10 bases between the two germline ends. CDR1 is DFQATT, CDR2 SNEGSKA, per germline (reference sequence). The CDR3 spans 11 residues. Assay used: immunoSEQ multiplex PCR; TCRdb lists only in-frame clones, some missing. The profile shows about 98,000 clones, 90% to 96% of them singletons. The chain uses TRBV20-1 and TRBJ2-7; D might be TRBD2 (5 bases). This receptor was identified in a human donor in good health. The sample was T cells isolated from PBMCs. CDR3 in DNA: TGCAGTGCTAGCGGGGTCGGGGAGCAGTACTTC. Its translation: CSASGVGEQYF.